The rows below give T cell receptor beta chains drawn from one sample of a study of PD-L1 blockade in urothelial cancer. Using immunoSEQ multiplex PCR, the repertoire was profiled, and TCRdb retains in-frame clones only, with some absent. The profile covers fewer than 45,000 clones, with roughly four fifths appearing a single time and 3% to 3.5% taken by the ten largest. This specimen was PBMCs, taken around atezolizumab (anti-PD-L1) treatment. Receptors were obtained from a man in his 70s with urothelial cancer. The CDR3 runs from the conserved cysteine through the conserved F or W. Fields, in order: CDR3 DNA, CDR3 protein, D gene, J gene, V gene, clone size. A D gene is named only where the DNA matches it firmly. Part of the rows lack a size; the others show once, few, many or a class for expanded clones.

CDR3nt: TGTGCCAGCAGTGGGTTCAGGGGGCTCGGCACTGAAGCTTTCTTT
CDR3aa: CASSGFRGLGTEAFF
d_gene: TRBD1
j_gene: TRBJ1-1
v_gene: TRBV6-1
abundance: .

CDR3nt: TGCGCCAGCAGCTTGGGGCTGAACACTGAAGCTTTCTTT
CDR3aa: CASSLGLNTEAFF
d_gene: .
j_gene: TRBJ1-1
v_gene: TRBV5-1
abundance: .

CDR3nt: TGTGCCAGCAGCACCGGACAGGAGAACACTGAAGCTTTCTTT
CDR3aa: CASSTGQENTEAFF
d_gene: TRBD1
j_gene: TRBJ1-1
v_gene: TRBV9
abundance: .

CDR3nt: TGTGCCAGCAGCTCCACGTCACGGTATTCCGAGCAGTACTTC
CDR3aa: CASSSTSRYSEQYF
d_gene: .
j_gene: TRBJ2-7
v_gene: TRBV11-1
abundance: .

CDR3nt: TGTGCCACCAGGGCCCTTCCATACTCTGGAAACACCATATATTTT
CDR3aa: CATRALPYSGNTIYF
d_gene: .
j_gene: TRBJ1-3
v_gene: TRBV6-1
abundance: .

CDR3nt: TGCGCCAGCAGCCAAGAAGGAGGGGCAGGGGGCTTGTACACTGAAGCTTTCTTT
CDR3aa: CASSQEGGAGGLYTEAFF
d_gene: TRBD1
j_gene: TRBJ1-1
v_gene: TRBV4-3
abundance: .

CDR3nt: TGTGCCAGCAGCCGAAATCTATATGACAGCCACAATGAGCAGTTCTTC
CDR3aa: CASSRNLYDSHNEQFF
d_gene: .
j_gene: TRBJ2-1
v_gene: TRBV7-8
abundance: .

CDR3nt: TGTGCCAGCAGTCCTCAGGGTTCCTATGGCTACACCTTC
CDR3aa: CASSPQGSYGYTF
d_gene: .
j_gene: TRBJ1-2
v_gene: TRBV27
abundance: .

CDR3nt: TGCAGCGTTGATCACCCAACTAGCGACTCCTACGAGCAGTACTTC
CDR3aa: CSVDHPTSDSYEQYF
d_gene: TRBD2
j_gene: TRBJ2-7
v_gene: TRBV29-1
abundance: once

CDR3nt: TGTGCCAGCAAAGGGACAGATCTAGCCAAAAACATTCAGTACTTC
CDR3aa: CASKGTDLAKNIQYF
d_gene: TRBD1
j_gene: TRBJ2-4
v_gene: TRBV28
abundance: once

CDR3nt: TGCAGCGTTGAAGTCCGGGGACAGGGCGACACTGAAGCTTTCTTT
CDR3aa: CSVEVRGQGDTEAFF
d_gene: TRBD1
j_gene: TRBJ1-1
v_gene: TRBV29-1
abundance: .

CDR3nt: TGTGCCAGCTCACCACTGGCGGAATACAATGAGCAGTTCTTC
CDR3aa: CASSPLAEYNEQFF
d_gene: .
j_gene: TRBJ2-1
v_gene: TRBV18
abundance: .

CDR3nt: TGCGCCAGCAGAAAACCCCGTGACAGATTCATGAACACTGAAGCTTTCTTT
CDR3aa: CASRKPRDRFMNTEAFF
d_gene: .
j_gene: TRBJ1-1
v_gene: TRBV5-1
abundance: .

CDR3nt: TGTGCCAGCGGACAGGGCCCGGGGGAGCCCCAGCATTTT
CDR3aa: CASGQGPGEPQHF
d_gene: TRBD1
j_gene: TRBJ1-5
v_gene: TRBV2
abundance: .

CDR3nt: TGTGCCAGCAGCTCTCAGCTGAGCTCCCAAGCGACCTACGAGCAGTACTTC
CDR3aa: CASSSQLSSQATYEQYF
d_gene: .
j_gene: TRBJ2-7
v_gene: TRBV11-2
abundance: .

CDR3nt: TGTGCCAGCAGTGCCGAGTGGAACACTGAAGCTTTCTTT
CDR3aa: CASSAEWNTEAFF
d_gene: .
j_gene: TRBJ1-1
v_gene: TRBV6-4
abundance: .

CDR3nt: TGCGCCAGCAGCCAAGCTCTCGCGACAAAGATCTACAATGAGCAGTTCTTC
CDR3aa: CASSQALATKIYNEQFF
d_gene: .
j_gene: TRBJ2-1
v_gene: TRBV4-3
abundance: .

CDR3nt: TGTGCCAGTAGTCCAAGGACAGGGGCCTTCTATGGCTACACCTTC
CDR3aa: CASSPRTGAFYGYTF
d_gene: TRBD1
j_gene: TRBJ1-2
v_gene: TRBV19
abundance: .

CDR3nt: TGCGCCAGCAGCTTGGGACAGGGCAATGAAAAACTGTTTTTT
CDR3aa: CASSLGQGNEKLFF
d_gene: TRBD1
j_gene: TRBJ1-4
v_gene: TRBV5-1
abundance: .

CDR3nt: TGTGCCAGCAGCTTCGGGAAAGATACGCAGTATTTT
CDR3aa: CASSFGKDTQYF
d_gene: .
j_gene: TRBJ2-3
v_gene: TRBV11-2
abundance: .

CDR3nt: TGCGCCAGCAGCCAGTTACTAGCGGGAGAAGACGAGCAGTACTTC
CDR3aa: CASSQLLAGEDEQYF
d_gene: TRBD2
j_gene: TRBJ2-7
v_gene: TRBV4-1
abundance: few

CDR3nt: TGCGCCAGCAGCTCTACGGACAGGGGGCTACTCTACGAGCAGTACTTC
CDR3aa: CASSSTDRGLLYEQYF
d_gene: TRBD1
j_gene: TRBJ2-7
v_gene: TRBV5-1
abundance: .

CDR3nt: TGCGCCAGCAGTCCGGCTGAGGATACTTCCTACGAGCAGTACTTC
CDR3aa: CASSPAEDTSYEQYF
d_gene: .
j_gene: TRBJ2-7
v_gene: TRBV23-1
abundance: few

CDR3nt: TGTGCCAGCAGCCTACTCCCGACAGGGGTGACTGAAGCTTTCTTT
CDR3aa: CASSLLPTGVTEAFF
d_gene: TRBD1
j_gene: TRBJ1-1
v_gene: TRBV5-6
abundance: .

CDR3nt: TGTGCCAGCAGCTCGGGACAGGCCAACACCGGGGAGCTGTTTTTT
CDR3aa: CASSSGQANTGELFF
d_gene: TRBD1
j_gene: TRBJ2-2
v_gene: TRBV7-6
abundance: .

CDR3nt: TGTGCCAGCACCCCTAGGGGGGGCACTGAAGCTTTCTTT
CDR3aa: CASTPRGGTEAFF
d_gene: .
j_gene: TRBJ1-1
v_gene: TRBV6-6
abundance: .

CDR3nt: TGCGCCAGCAGCTTGGGCCCGGTCCGGGGAGGGGGCACTGAAGCTTTCTTT
CDR3aa: CASSLGPVRGGGTEAFF
d_gene: .
j_gene: TRBJ1-1
v_gene: TRBV5-1
abundance: .

CDR3nt: TGTGCCAGCAGCCCGGGGACTTACTACAATGAGCAGTTCTTC
CDR3aa: CASSPGTYYNEQFF
d_gene: .
j_gene: TRBJ2-1
v_gene: TRBV11-3
abundance: .

CDR3nt: TGTGCCAGCAGCTTGACTAGCGGGGGGAGCTCCTACAATGAGCAGTTCTTC
CDR3aa: CASSLTSGGSSYNEQFF
d_gene: TRBD2
j_gene: TRBJ2-1
v_gene: TRBV5-6
abundance: once

CDR3nt: TGCGCCAGCAGCTTGTTGCCAGGGCTAGATACGCAGTATTTT
CDR3aa: CASSLLPGLDTQYF
d_gene: .
j_gene: TRBJ2-3
v_gene: TRBV5-1
abundance: .

CDR3nt: TGTGCCAGCAGTACAGGGATACAAGAGACCCAGTACTTC
CDR3aa: CASSTGIQETQYF
d_gene: .
j_gene: TRBJ2-5
v_gene: TRBV2
abundance: .

CDR3nt: TGTGCCAGCAGCAGCGGGGACTATGGCTACACCTTC
CDR3aa: CASSSGDYGYTF
d_gene: .
j_gene: TRBJ1-2
v_gene: TRBV7-8
abundance: .

CDR3nt: TGTGCCAGTTTCCCGATGCGGGGCCGTGGCACTGAAGCTTTCTTT
CDR3aa: CASFPMRGRGTEAFF
d_gene: .
j_gene: TRBJ1-1
v_gene: TRBV27
abundance: .

CDR3nt: TGTGCCAGCAGTTACTCAGGGGCGACTTACCCGGCATTCTTT
CDR3aa: CASSYSGATYPAFF
d_gene: .
j_gene: TRBJ1-1
v_gene: TRBV6-5
abundance: .

CDR3nt: TGTGCCAGCAGCTCCGGGCACAGGGTCGGAGTTAGCTCCTACAATGAGCAGTTCTTC
CDR3aa: CASSSGHRVGVSSYNEQFF
d_gene: .
j_gene: TRBJ2-1
v_gene: TRBV7-8
abundance: once

CDR3nt: TGTGCCTGGAGTGCAGGGGGACACTATGGCTACACCTTC
CDR3aa: CAWSAGGHYGYTF
d_gene: TRBD1
j_gene: TRBJ1-2
v_gene: TRBV30
abundance: .

CDR3nt: TGTGCCAGCAGTGAAGCGCTAAGAGATACGCAGTATTTT
CDR3aa: CASSEALRDTQYF
d_gene: .
j_gene: TRBJ2-3
v_gene: TRBV6-1
abundance: .

CDR3nt: TGCGCCAGCAGCCCCACAGGACAGGGCTTCTACGAGCAGTACTTC
CDR3aa: CASSPTGQGFYEQYF
d_gene: TRBD1
j_gene: TRBJ2-7
v_gene: TRBV5-1
abundance: .

CDR3nt: TGTGCCAGCTCACCATTACAGGAGCTTCAGACCCAGTACTTC
CDR3aa: CASSPLQELQTQYF
d_gene: .
j_gene: TRBJ2-5
v_gene: TRBV18
abundance: .

CDR3nt: TGTGCCAGCAGCAAACAGGGATCTGGGGCCAACGTCCTGACTTTC
CDR3aa: CASSKQGSGANVLTF
d_gene: .
j_gene: TRBJ2-6
v_gene: TRBV28
abundance: .

CDR3nt: TGTGCCAGCAGTGAATTCTATCGAGCCTCTGGAAACACCATATATTTT
CDR3aa: CASSEFYRASGNTIYF
d_gene: .
j_gene: TRBJ1-3
v_gene: TRBV2
abundance: .

CDR3nt: TGTGCCAGCAGCGTCCAGGGCGGCAACACTGAAGCTTTCTTT
CDR3aa: CASSVQGGNTEAFF
d_gene: .
j_gene: TRBJ1-1
v_gene: TRBV9
abundance: .

CDR3nt: TGTGCCAGCAGCTCCGGGACAGGGATGGGCACTGAAGCTTTCTTT
CDR3aa: CASSSGTGMGTEAFF
d_gene: TRBD1
j_gene: TRBJ1-1
v_gene: TRBV6-5
abundance: .

CDR3nt: TGTGCCAGCAGTTACGAGGGTCGGCCCGCGGAGGAGCAGTACTTC
CDR3aa: CASSYEGRPAEEQYF
d_gene: .
j_gene: TRBJ2-7
v_gene: TRBV6-6
abundance: .

CDR3nt: TGTGCCAGCAGCTTGGGGTCGGGAACCACCTACAATGAGCAGTTCTTC
CDR3aa: CASSLGSGTTYNEQFF
d_gene: .
j_gene: TRBJ2-1
v_gene: TRBV5-6
abundance: few

CDR3nt: TGTGCCAGTAGTCCGACAGGTTCCGGCACAGATACGCAGTATTTT
CDR3aa: CASSPTGSGTDTQYF
d_gene: .
j_gene: TRBJ2-3
v_gene: TRBV19
abundance: .